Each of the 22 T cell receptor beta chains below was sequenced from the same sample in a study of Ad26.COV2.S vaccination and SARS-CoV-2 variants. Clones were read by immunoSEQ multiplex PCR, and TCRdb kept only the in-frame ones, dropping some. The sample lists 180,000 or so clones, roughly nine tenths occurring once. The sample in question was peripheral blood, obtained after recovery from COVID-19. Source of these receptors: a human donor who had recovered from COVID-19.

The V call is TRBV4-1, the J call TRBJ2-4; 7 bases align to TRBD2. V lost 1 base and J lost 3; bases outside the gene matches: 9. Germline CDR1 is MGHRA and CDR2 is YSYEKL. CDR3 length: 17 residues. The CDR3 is CASSQGWAERGKNIQYF. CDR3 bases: TGCGCCAGCAGCCAAGGTTGGGCCGAGCGGGGCAAAAACATTCAGTACTTC.

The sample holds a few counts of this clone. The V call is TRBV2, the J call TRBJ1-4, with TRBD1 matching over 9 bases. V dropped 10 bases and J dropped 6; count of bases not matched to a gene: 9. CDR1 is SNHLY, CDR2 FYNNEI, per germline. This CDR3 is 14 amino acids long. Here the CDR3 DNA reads TGTGCCACCTCCCGGACAGGGGAGGATGAAAAACTGTTTTTT. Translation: CATSRTGEDEKLFF.

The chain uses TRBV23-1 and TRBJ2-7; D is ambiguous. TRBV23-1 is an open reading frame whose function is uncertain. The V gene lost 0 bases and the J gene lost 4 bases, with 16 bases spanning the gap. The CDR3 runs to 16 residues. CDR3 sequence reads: CASSQSFPGRLYEQYF. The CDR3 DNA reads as TGCGCCAGCAGTCAATCATTTCCGGGCCGATTATACGAGCAGTACTTC.

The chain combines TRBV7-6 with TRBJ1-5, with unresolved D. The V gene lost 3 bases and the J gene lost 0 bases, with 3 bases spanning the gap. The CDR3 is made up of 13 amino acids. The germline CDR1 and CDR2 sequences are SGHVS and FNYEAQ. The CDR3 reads CASSLDSNQPQHF. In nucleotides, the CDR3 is TGTGCCAGCAGCTTGGATAGCAATCAGCCCCAGCATTTT.

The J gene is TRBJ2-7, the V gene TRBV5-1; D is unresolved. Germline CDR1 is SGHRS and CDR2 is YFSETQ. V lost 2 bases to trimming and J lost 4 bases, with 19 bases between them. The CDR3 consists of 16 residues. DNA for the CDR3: TGCGCCAGCAGCTTAGGTGGCAGCTCGGTGAGTTACGAGCAGTACTTC. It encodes CASSLGGSSVSYEQYF. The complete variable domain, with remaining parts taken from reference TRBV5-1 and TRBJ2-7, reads KAGVTQTPRYLIKTRGQQVTLSCSPISGHRSVSWYQQTPGQGLQFLFEYFSETQRNKGNFPGRFSGRQFSNSRSEMNVSTLELGDSALYLCASSLGGSSVSYEQYFGPGTRLTVT.

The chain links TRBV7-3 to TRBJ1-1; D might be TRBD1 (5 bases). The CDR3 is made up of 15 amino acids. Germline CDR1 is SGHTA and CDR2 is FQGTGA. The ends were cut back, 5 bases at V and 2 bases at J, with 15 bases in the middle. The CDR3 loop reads CASSRSGGLNTEAFF. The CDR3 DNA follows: TGTGCCAGCAGCCGGTCCGGGGGTTTAAACACTGAAGCTTTCTTT.

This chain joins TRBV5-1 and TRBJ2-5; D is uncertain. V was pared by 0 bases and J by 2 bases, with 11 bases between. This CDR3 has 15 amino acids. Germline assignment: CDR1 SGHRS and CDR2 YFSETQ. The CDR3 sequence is CASSLAADGQETQYF. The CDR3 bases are TGCGCCAGCAGCTTGGCGGCGGACGGACAAGAGACCCAGTACTTC.

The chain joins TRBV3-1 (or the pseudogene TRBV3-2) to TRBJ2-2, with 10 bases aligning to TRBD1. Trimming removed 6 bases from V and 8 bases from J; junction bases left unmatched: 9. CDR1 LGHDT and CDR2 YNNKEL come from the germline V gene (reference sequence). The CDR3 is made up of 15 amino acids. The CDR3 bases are TGTGCCAGCAGGCCCTCTGGACAGGGGGGAGGGGAGCTGTTTTTT. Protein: CASRPSGQGGGELFF.

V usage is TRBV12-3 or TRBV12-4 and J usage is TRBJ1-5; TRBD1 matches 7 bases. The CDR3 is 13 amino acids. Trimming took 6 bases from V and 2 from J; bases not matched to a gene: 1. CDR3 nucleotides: TGTGCCAGCAGGGGGACAGGCAATCAGCCCCAGCATTTT. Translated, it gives CASRGTGNQPQHF.

CDR3 amino acids: CASSLRSNEKLFF. CDR3 in DNA: TGCGCCAGCAGCTTGAGGTCTAATGAAAAACTGTTTTTT. The rearrangement uses TRBV5-1 and TRBJ1-4; D unclear. CDR1 and CDR2 (germline): SGHRS, YFSETQ. The CDR3 loop spans 13 amino acids. The V end was cut by 1 base, the J end by 3 bases, with 4 bases between. The full variable domain, its missing parts supplied by reference TRBV5-1 and TRBJ1-4, is KAGVTQTPRYLIKTRGQQVTLSCSPISGHRSVSWYQQTPGQGLQFLFEYFSETQRNKGNFPGRFSGRQFSNSRSEMNVSTLELGDSALYLCASSLRSNEKLFFGSGTQLSVL.

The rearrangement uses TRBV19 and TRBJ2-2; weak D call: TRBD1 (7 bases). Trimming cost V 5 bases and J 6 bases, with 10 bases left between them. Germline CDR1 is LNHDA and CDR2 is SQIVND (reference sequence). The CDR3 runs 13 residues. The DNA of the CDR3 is TGTGCCAGTAGTTTCAGGGGGGCCGGGGAGCTGTTTTTT. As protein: CASSFRGAGELFF.

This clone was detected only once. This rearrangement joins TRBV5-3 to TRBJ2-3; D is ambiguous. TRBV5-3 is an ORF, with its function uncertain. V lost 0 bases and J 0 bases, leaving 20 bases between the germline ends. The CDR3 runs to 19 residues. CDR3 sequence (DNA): TGTGCCAGAAGCTTGGAAGCCCTTTCGACACACACTAGCACAGATACGCAGTATTTT. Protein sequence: CARSLEALSTHTSTDTQYF.

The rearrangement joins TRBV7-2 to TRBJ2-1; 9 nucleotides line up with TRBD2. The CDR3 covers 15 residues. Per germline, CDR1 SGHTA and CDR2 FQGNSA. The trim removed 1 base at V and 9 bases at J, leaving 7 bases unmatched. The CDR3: CASSLGRGGEGEQFF. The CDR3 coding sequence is TGTGCCAGCAGCTTAGGGCGGGGGGGCGAAGGTGAGCAGTTCTTC.

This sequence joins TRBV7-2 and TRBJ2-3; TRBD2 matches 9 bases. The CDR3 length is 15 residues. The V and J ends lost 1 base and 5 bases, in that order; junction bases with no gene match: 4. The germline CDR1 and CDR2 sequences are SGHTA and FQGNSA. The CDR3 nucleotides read TGTGCCAGCAGCTTAGTAGCGGGAGAGAGAGATACGCAGTATTTT. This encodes CASSLVAGERDTQYF.

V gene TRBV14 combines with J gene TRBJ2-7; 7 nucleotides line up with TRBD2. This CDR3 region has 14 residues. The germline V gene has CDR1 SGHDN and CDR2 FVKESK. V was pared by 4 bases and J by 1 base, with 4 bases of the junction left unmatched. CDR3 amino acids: CASSPRGVSYEQYF. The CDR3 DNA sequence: TGTGCCAGCAGCCCCCGGGGGGTTTCCTACGAGCAGTACTTC.

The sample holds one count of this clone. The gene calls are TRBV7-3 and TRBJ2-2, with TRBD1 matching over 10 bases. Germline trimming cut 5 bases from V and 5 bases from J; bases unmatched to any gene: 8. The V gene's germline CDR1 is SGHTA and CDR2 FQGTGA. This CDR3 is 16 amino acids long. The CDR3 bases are TGTGCCAGCAGCATCTCCGGGACAGGGGCGACCGGGGAGCTGTTTTTT. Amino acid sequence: CASSISGTGATGELFF. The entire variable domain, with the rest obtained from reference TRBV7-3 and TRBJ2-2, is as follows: GAGVSQTPSNKVTEKGKYVELRCDPISGHTALYWYRQSLGQGPEFLIYFQGTGAADDSGLPNDRFFAVRPEGSVSTLKIQRTERGDSAVYLCASSISGTGATGELFFGEGSRLTVL.

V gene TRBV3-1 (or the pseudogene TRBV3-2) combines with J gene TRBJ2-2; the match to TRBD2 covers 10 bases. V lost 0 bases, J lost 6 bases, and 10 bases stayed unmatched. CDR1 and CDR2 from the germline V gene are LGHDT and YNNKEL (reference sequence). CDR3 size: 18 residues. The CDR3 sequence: CASSQERLAGELSGELFF. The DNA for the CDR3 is TGTGCCAGCAGCCAAGAAAGGCTAGCGGGAGAATTATCCGGGGAGCTGTTTTTT.

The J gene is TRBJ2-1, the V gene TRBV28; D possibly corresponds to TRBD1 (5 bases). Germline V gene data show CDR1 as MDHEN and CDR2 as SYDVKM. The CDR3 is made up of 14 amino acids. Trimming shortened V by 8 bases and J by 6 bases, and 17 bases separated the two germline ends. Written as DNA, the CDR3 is TGTGCCAGCGCTAGGATCTCTAGGGGCAATGAGCAGTTCTTC. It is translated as CASARISRGNEQFF.

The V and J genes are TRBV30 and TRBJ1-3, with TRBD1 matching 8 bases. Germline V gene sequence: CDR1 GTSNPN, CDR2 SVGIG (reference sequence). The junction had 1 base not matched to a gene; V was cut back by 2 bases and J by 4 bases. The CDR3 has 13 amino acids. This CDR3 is CAWSWTGGNTIYF. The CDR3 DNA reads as TGTGCCTGGAGTTGGACAGGGGGAAACACCATATATTTT. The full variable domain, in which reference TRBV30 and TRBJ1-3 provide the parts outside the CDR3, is SQTIHQWPATLVQPVGSPLSLECTVEGTSNPNLYWYRQAAGRGLQLLFYSVGIGQISSEVPQNLSASRPQDRQFILSSKKLLLSDSGFYLCAWSWTGGNTIYFGEGSWLTVV.

Here the CDR3 DNA reads TGTGCCAGCCGGGTCTCGGAGACCCAGTACTTC. Its translation: CASRVSETQYF. The rearrangement links TRBV6-5 to TRBJ2-5, with unresolved D. V was cut by 8 bases and J by 5 bases, with 9 bases left in between. The CDR3 is 11 residues long. Looked up from germline, CDR1 is MNHEY and CDR2 is SVGAGI.

CDR3 sequence: CASSLNSNQPQHF. CDR3 nucleotide sequence: TGTGCCAGCAGCTTGAACAGCAATCAGCCCCAGCATTTT. V and J are TRBV7-2 and TRBJ1-5; no definite D call. Germline assignment: CDR1 SGHTA and CDR2 FQGNSA. This CDR3 is built from 13 residues. The V end was cut by 3 bases, the J end by 1 base, with 4 bases between.

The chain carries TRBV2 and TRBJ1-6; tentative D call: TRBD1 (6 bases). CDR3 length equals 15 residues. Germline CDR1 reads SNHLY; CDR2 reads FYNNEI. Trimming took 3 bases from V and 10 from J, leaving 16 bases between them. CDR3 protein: CASSETGQTGSPLHF. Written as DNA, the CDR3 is TGTGCCAGCAGTGAGACGGGTCAAACAGGGTCACCCCTCCACTTT.